This entry lists 2 T cell receptor beta chains sequenced from one sample in a study of metastatic and nonmetastatic thyroid tumors. TCRdb reanalyzed the PCR reads with MiXCR. This sample has about 38,000 clones, with 25% to 30% found just once. Until they underwent thyroid surgery, no patient had received any treatment. The sample comprised blood. The receptors derive from a male donor with papillary thyroid cancer or a benign thyroid nodule (not recorded which). Some clones in this sample may be carry-over from other donors' samples.

This clone turned up a few times. V is TRBV9 and J is TRBJ2-5, with D uncertain. The ends were cut back, 0 bases at V and 7 bases at J, with 13 bases in the middle. The CDR3 totals 14 residues. Germline CDR1 is SGDLS and CDR2 is YYNGEE. The CDR3 reads CASSVVNSPGTQYF. DNA for the CDR3: TGTGCCAGCAGCGTAGTTAACAGCCCCGGGACCCAGTACTTC.

The chain links TRBV4-1 to TRBJ2-3; D tentatively reads TRBD1 or TRBD2 (6 bases each). Trimming stripped 6 bases from V and 2 bases from J, with 18 bases between. This CDR3 comprises 16 residues. In germline, CDR1 is MGHRA, CDR2 YSYEKL. For the CDR3, the DNA is TGCGCCAGCAGACGAGCTGGGGGGCTGACCACAGATACGCAGTATTTT. Amino acids: CASRRAGGLTTDTQYF.